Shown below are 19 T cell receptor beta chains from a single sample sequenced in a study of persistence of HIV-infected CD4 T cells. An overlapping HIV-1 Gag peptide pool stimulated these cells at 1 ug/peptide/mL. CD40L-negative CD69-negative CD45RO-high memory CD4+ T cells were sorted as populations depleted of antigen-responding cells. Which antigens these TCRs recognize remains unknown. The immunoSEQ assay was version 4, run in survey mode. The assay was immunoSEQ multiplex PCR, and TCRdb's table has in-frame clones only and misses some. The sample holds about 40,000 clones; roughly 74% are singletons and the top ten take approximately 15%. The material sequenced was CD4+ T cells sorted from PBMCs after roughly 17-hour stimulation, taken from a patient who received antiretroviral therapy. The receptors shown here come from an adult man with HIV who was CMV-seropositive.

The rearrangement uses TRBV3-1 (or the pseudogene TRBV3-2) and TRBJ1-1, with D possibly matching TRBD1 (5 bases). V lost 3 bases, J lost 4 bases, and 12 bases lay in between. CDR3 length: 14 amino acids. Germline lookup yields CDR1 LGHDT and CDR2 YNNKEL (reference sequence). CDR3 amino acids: CASSQGGSLTEAFF. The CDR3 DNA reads TGTGCCAGCAGCCAGGGGGGGTCCCTCACTGAAGCTTTCTTT.

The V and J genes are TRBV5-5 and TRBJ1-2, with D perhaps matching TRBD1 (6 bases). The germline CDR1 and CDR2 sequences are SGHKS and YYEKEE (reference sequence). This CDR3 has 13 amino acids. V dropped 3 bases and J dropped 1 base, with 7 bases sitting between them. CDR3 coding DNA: TGTGCCAGCAGCTCACAGGGTAACTATGGCTACACCTTC. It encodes CASSSQGNYGYTF.

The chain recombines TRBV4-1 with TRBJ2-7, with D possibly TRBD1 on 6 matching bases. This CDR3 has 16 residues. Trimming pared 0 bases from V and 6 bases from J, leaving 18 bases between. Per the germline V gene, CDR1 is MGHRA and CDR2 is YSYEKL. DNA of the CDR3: TGCGCCAGCAGCCAAGATAATTACAGGGTGAGTGGCGAGCAGTACTTC. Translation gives CASSQDNYRVSGEQYF.

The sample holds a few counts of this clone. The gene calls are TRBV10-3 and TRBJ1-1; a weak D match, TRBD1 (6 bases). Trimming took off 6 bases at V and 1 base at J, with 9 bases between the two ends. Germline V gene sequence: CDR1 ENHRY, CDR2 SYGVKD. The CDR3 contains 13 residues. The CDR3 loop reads CAIRDSQNTEAFF. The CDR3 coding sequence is TGTGCCATCAGGGACAGCCAGAACACTGAAGCTTTCTTT.

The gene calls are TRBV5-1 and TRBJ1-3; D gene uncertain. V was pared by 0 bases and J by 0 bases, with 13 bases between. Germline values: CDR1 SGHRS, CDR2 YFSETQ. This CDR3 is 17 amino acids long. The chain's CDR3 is CASSLAIPTASGNTIYF. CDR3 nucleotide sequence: TGCGCCAGCAGCTTGGCCATACCAACCGCCTCTGGAAACACCATATATTTT.

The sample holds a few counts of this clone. The CDR3 region is CASSLGDRANTEAFF. DNA for the CDR3: TGTGCCAGCAGCTTGGGTGACAGGGCGAACACTGAAGCTTTCTTT. This chain uses TRBV5-4 with TRBJ1-1, with TRBD1 identical over 7 bases. V was pared by 0 bases and J by 1 base, with 3 bases of the junction left unmatched. Germline assignment: CDR1 SGHNT and CDR2 YYREEE (reference sequence). The CDR3 is made up of 15 amino acids.

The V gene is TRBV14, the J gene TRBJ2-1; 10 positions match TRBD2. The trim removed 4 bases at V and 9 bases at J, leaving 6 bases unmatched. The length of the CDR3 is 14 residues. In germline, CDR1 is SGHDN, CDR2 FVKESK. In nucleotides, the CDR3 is TGTGCCAGCAGCCGCACTAGCGGGATTACTGAGCAGTTCTTC. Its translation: CASSRTSGITEQFF.

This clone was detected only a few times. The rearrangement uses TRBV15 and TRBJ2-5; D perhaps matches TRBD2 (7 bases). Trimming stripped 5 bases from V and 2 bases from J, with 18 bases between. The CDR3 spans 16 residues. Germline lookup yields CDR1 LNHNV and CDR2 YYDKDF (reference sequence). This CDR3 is CATSVLYGGPQETQYF. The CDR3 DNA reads TGTGCCACCAGCGTGCTTTACGGGGGGCCTCAAGAGACCCAGTACTTC.

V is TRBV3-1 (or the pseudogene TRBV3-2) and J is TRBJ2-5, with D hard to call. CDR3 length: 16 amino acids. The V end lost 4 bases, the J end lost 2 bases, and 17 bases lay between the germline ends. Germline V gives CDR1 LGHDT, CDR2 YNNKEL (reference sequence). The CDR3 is CASSPWIGQQQETQYF. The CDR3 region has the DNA TGTGCCAGCAGCCCCTGGATAGGCCAGCAACAAGAGACCCAGTACTTC.

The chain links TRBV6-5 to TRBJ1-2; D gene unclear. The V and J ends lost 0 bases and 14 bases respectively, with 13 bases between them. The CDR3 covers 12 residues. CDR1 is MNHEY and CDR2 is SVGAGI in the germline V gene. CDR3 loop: CASSYSKGGKTF. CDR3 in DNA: TGTGCCAGCAGTTACTCCAAGGGTGGTAAGACCTTC.

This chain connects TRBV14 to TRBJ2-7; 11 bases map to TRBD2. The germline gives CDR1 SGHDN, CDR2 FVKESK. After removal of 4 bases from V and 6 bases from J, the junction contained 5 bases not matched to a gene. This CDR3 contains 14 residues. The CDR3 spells CASSRGLAGGEQYF. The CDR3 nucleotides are TGTGCCAGCAGCCGAGGTCTAGCGGGAGGCGAGCAGTACTTC.

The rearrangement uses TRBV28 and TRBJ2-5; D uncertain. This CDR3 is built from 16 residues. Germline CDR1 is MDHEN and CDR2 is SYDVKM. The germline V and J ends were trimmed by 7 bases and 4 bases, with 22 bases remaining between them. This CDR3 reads CASTDSKLSFGETQYF. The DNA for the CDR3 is TGTGCCAGCACCGATTCCAAGCTTAGTTTTGGAGAGACCCAGTACTTC.

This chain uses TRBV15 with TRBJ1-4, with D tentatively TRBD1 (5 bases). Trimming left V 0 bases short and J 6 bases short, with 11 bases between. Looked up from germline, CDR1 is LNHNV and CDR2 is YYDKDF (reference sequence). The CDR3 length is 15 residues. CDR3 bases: TGTGCCACCAGCAGAGATATTTCGGGGGATGAAAAACTGTTTTTT. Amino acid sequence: CATSRDISGDEKLFF.

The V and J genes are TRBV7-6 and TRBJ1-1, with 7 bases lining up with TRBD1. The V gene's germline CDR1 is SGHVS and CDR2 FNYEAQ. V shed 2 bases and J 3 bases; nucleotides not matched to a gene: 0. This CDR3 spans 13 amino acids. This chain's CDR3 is CASSLTGDTEAFF. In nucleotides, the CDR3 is TGTGCCAGCAGCTTAACAGGGGACACTGAAGCTTTCTTT.

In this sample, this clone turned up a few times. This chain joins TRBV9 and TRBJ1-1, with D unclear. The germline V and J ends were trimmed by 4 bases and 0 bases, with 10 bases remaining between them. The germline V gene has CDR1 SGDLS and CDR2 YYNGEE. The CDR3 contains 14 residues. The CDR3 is CASSPNTMNTEAFF. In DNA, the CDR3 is TGTGCCAGCAGCCCGAACACGATGAACACTGAAGCTTTCTTT.

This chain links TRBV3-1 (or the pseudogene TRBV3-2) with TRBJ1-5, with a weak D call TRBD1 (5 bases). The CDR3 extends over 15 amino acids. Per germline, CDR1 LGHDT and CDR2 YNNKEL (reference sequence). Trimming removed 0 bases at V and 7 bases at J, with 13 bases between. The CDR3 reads CASSQDLRGGQPQHF. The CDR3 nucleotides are TGTGCCAGCAGCCAAGATTTACGGGGGGGACAGCCCCAGCATTTT.

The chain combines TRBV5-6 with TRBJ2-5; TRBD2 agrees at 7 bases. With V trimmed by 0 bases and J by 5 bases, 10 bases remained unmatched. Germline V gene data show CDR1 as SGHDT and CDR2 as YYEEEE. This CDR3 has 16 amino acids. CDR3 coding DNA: TGTGCCAGCAGCTTGGTGGATGCCGGGGGGTGGGAGACCCAGTACTTC. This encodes CASSLVDAGGWETQYF.

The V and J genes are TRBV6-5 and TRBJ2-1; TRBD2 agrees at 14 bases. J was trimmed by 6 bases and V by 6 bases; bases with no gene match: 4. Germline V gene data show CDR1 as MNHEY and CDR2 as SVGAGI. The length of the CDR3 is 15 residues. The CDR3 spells CASRQGTSGSNEQFF. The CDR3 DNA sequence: TGTGCCAGCAGGCAGGGGACTAGCGGGAGCAATGAGCAGTTCTTC.

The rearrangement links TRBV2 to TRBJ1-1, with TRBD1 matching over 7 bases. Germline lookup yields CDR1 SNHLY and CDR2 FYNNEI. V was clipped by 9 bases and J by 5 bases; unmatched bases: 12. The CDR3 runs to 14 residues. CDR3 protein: CARSEGARKTEAFF. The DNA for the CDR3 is TGTGCCAGGTCCGAGGGGGCGAGAAAGACTGAAGCTTTCTTT.